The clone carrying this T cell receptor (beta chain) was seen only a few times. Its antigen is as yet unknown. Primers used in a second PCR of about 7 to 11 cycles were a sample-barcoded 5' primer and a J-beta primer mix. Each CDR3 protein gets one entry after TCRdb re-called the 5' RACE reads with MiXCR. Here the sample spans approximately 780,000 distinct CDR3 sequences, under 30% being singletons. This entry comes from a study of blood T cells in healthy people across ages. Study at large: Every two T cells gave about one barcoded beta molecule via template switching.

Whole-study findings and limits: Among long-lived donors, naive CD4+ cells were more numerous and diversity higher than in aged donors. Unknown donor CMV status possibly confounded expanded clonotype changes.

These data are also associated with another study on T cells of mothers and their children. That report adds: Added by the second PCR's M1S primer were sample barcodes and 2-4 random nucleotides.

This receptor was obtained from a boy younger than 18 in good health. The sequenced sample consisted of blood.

CDR3: CSARESLAGRETQYF. The DNA of the CDR3 is TGCAGTGCTAGAGAGTCACTAGCGGGGAGAGAGACCCAGTACTTC. This chain joins TRBV20-1 and TRBJ2-5, with 10 bases identical to TRBD2. V shed 0 bases and J 4 bases; nucleotides not matched to a gene: 5. The germline gives CDR1 DFQATT, CDR2 SNEGSKA (reference sequence). The CDR3 has 15 residues.